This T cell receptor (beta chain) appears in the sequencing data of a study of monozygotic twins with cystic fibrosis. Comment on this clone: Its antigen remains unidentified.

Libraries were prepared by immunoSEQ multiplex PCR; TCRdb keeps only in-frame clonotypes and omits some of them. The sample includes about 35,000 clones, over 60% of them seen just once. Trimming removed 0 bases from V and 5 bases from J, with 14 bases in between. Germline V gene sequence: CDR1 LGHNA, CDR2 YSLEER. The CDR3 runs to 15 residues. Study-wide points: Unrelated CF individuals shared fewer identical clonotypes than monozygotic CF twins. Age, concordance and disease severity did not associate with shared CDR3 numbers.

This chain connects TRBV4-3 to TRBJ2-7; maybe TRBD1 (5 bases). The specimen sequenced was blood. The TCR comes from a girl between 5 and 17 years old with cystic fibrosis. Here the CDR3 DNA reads TGCGCCAGCAGCCAAGACAGGGCCTTGGGCGACGAGCAGTACTTC. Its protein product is CASSQDRALGDEQYF.